These 9 T cell receptor beta chains were all obtained from the same sample, sequenced in a study of memory CD4+ T cells and cytomegalovirus serostatus. Single viable CD3+CD4+CD8-CD45RO+ cells were sorted as the memory CD4+ T cells. Measured with immunoSEQ multiplex PCR; TCRdb has only the in-frame clones, and not every one. Of some 47,000 clones listed, 78% were seen once; the top ten hold 0.77%. The material sequenced was memory CD4+ T cells from blood. Receptor source: an adult in good health and CMV-seronegative.

The chain employs TRBV6-5 and TRBJ1-1; the D is unclear. Trimming took 0 bases from V and 10 from J, leaving 15 bases between them. The CDR3 sequence is 14 residues long. Germline CDR1 is MNHEY and CDR2 is SVGAGI. CDR3 nucleotides: TGTGCCAGCAGTTACTCTGACAAGAAGAGGGTAGCTTTCTTT. Its translation is CASSYSDKKRVAFF.

The chain uses TRBV19 and TRBJ1-1; D is ambiguous. V lost 6 bases and J lost 8, with 10 bases in between. This CDR3 region has 11 residues. Germline CDR1 reads LNHDA; CDR2 reads SQIVND (reference sequence). CDR3 region: CASRYSAEAFF. The CDR3 DNA sequence: TGTGCCAGTAGATACAGCGCCGAAGCTTTCTTT.

This clone is judged medium-sized (0.01 to 0.1%). CDR3 protein: CASSLDGGWGQPQHF. CDR3 nucleotides: TGTGCCAGCAGCTTGGACGGCGGTTGGGGTCAGCCCCAGCATTTT. The chain has TRBV5-4 and TRBJ1-5, with D hard to call. Trimming took off 0 bases at V and 6 bases at J, with 13 bases between the two ends. This CDR3 is built from 15 residues. The germline V gene encodes CDR1 SGHNT and CDR2 YYREEE (reference sequence).

V usage is TRBV30 and J usage is TRBJ2-7; 9 nucleotides line up with TRBD1. This CDR3 region has 13 residues. Germline CDR1 GTSNPN, CDR2 SVGIG (reference sequence). V gave up 2 bases and J gave up 5 bases; unmatched junction bases: 4. The CDR3 loop reads CAWSRGQGNEQYF. The CDR3 nucleotides are TGTGCCTGGAGTAGGGGACAGGGCAACGAGCAGTACTTC.

CDR3 sequence reads: CASSVGQLGNTIYF. CDR3 DNA: TGTGCCAGCAGCGTTGGACAGCTTGGAAACACCATATATTTT. The J gene is TRBJ1-3, the V gene TRBV5-6; possible D gene TRBD1, 6 bases. Trimming left V 4 bases short and J 3 bases short, with 11 bases between. In germline, CDR1 is SGHDT, CDR2 YYEEEE. This CDR3 spans 14 amino acids.

V and J are TRBV14 and TRBJ2-5, with D tentatively TRBD2 (6 bases). Germline V gene lookup returns CDR1 SGHDN and CDR2 FVKESK. Between the trimmed V and J ends, which lost 6 bases and 7 bases, there was a span of 15 bases. This CDR3 has 13 amino acids. The CDR3 DNA sequence: TGTGCCAGCAGTCCTGCGGCAGCGGGGACCCAGTACTTC. This sequence encodes CASSPAAAGTQYF.

The gene calls are TRBV9 and TRBJ2-5, with TRBD2 matching 9 bases. After removal of 2 bases from V and 2 bases from J, the junction contained 1 base not matched to a gene. The CDR3 has 14 residues. Germline assignment: CDR1 SGDLS and CDR2 YYNGEE. This chain's CDR3 is CASSVRGGQETQYF. In DNA form, the CDR3 reads TGTGCCAGCAGCGTGCGGGGGGGACAAGAGACCCAGTACTTC. The full variable domain, rest sourced from reference TRBV9 and TRBJ2-5, is DSGVTQTPKHLITATGQRVTLRCSPRSGDLSVYWYQQSLDQGLQFLIQYYNGEERAKGNILERFSAQQFPDLHSELNLSSLELGDSALYFCASSVRGGQETQYFGPGTRLLVL.

V and J are TRBV19 and TRBJ1-5; 12 bases align to TRBD1. Per the germline V gene, CDR1 is LNHDA and CDR2 is SQIVND (reference sequence). The CDR3 extends over 18 amino acids. V gave up 6 bases and J gave up 1 base; unmatched junction bases: 10. This CDR3 is CASRGTGGVFRSNQPQHF. The CDR3 region has the DNA TGTGCCAGTAGGGGGACAGGGGGCGTTTTTAGGAGCAATCAGCCCCAGCATTTT. Together with reference TRBV19 and TRBJ1-5, the CDR3 gives the full variable domain: DGGITQSPKYLFRKEGQNVTLSCEQNLNHDAMYWYRQDPGQGLRLIYYSQIVNDFQKGDIAEGYSVSREKKESFPLTVTSAQKNPTAFYLCASRGTGGVFRSNQPQHFGDGTRLSIL.

The V call is TRBV7-2, the J call TRBJ2-1, with D tentatively TRBD1 (6 bases). V lost 1 base to trimming and J lost 5 bases, with 12 bases between them. Germline V gene data show CDR1 as SGHTA and CDR2 as FQGNSA. The CDR3 loop spans 15 amino acids. The CDR3 nucleotides read TGTGCCAGCAGCTTAGTCGGCAGGGGAAACAATGAGCAGTTCTTC. Protein product: CASSLVGRGNNEQFF.